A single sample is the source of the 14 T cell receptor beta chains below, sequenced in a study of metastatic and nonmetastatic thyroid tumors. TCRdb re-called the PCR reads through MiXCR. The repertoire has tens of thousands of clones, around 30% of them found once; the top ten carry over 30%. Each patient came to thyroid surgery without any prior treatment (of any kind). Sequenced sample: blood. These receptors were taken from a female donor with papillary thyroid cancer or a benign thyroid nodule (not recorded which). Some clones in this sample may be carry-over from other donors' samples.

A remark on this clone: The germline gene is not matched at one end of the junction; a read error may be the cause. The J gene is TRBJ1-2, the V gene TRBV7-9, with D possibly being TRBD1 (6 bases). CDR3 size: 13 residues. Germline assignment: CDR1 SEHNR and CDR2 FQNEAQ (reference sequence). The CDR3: CASSPGVGYGYPF. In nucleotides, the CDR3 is TGTGCCAGCAGCCCAGGGGTCGGCTATGGCTACCCCTTC.

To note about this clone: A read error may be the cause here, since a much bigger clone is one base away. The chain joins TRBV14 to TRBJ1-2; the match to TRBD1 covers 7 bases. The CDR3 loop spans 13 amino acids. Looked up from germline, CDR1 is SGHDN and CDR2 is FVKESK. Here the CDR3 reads CVSSQGVSCGYTF. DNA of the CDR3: TGTGTCAGCAGCCAGGGGGTCAGCTGTGGCTACACCTTC.

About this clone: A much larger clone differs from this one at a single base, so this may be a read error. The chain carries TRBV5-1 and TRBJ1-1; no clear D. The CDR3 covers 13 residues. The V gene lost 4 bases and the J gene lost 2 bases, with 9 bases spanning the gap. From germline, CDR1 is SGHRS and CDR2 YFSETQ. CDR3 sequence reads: CASSPLVNTEAFF. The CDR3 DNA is TGCGCCAGCAGCCCCCTGGTCAACACTGAAGCTTTCTTT. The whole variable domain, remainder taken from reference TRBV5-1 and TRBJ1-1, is KAGVTQTPRYLIKTRGQQVTLSCSPISGHRSVSWYQQTPGQGLQFLFEYFSETQRNKGNFPGRFSGRQFSNSRSEMNVSTLELGDSALYLCASSPLVNTEAFFGQGTRLTVV.

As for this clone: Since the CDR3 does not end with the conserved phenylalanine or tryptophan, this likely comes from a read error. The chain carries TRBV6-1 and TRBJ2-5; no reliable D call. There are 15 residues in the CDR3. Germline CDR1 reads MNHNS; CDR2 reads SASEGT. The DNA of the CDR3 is TGTGCCAGCAGTGAATCCATGCCCCTCCCGGAGAGCCAGTACCTC. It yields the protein CASSESMPLPESQYL.

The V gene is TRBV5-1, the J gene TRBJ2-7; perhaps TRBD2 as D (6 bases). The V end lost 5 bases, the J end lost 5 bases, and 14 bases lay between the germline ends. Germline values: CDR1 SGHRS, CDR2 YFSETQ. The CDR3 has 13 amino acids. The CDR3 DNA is TGCGCCAGCAGAATTATCGGGAGCGACGAGCAGTACTTC. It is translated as CASRIIGSDEQYF.

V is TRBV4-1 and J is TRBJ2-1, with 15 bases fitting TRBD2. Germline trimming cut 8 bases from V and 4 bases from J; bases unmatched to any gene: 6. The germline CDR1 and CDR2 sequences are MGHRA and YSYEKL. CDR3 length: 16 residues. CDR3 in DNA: TGCGCCAGCCTTGGACTAGCGGGGGGGCCATACAATGAGCAGTTCTTC. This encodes CASLGLAGGPYNEQFF.

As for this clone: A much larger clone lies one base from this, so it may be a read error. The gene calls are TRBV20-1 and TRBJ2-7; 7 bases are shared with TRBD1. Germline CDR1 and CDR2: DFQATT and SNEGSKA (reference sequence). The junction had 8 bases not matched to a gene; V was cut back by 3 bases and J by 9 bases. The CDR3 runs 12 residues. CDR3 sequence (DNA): TGCAGTGCTAGGCCCGGGACAGCCGTGCAGTACTTC. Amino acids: CSARPGTAVQYF.

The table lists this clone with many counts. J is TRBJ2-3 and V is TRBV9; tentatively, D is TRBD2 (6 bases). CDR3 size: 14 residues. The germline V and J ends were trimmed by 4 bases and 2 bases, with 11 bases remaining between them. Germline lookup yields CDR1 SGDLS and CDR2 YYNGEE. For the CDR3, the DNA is TGTGCCAGCAGCCCAGCGGGTACCACAGATACGCAGTATTTT. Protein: CASSPAGTTDTQYF.

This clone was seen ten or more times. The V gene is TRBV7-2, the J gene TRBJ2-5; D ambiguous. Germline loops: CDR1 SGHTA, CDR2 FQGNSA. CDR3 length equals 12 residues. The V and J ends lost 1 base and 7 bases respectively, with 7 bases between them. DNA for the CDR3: TGTGCCAGCAGCTTAGAGGATGGGACCCAGTACTTC. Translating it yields CASSLEDGTQYF.

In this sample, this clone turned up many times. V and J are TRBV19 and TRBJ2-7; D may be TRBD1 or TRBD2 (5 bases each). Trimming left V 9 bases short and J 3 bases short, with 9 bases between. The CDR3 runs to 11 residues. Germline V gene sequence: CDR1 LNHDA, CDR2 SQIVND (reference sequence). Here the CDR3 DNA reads TGTGCCAGCCGGGACGGCTACGAGCAGTACTTC. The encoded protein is CASRDGYEQYF.

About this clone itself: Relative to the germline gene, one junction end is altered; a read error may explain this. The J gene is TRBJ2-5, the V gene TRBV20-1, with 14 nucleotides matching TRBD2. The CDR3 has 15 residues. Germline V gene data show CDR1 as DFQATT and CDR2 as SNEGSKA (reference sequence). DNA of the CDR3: TGCAGTGCTGAACGGACTAGCGGGAGGCGACAGACACAGTACTTC. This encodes CSAERTSGRRQTQYF.

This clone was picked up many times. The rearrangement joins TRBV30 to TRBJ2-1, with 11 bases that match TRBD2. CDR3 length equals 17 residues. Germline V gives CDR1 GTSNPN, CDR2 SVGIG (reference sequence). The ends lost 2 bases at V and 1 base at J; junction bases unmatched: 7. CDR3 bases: TGTGCCTGGAGTCTAGCGGGAGGTAGAGGGTCCTACAATGAGCAGTTCTTC. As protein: CAWSLAGGRGSYNEQFF.

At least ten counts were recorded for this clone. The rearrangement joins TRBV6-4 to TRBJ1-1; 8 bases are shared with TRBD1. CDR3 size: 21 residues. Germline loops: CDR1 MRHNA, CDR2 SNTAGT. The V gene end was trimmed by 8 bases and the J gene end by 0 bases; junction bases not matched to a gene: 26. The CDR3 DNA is TGTGCCAGCTGGCCCCTATTTCCCGGGACAGGTGGGAATATTGTGAACACTGAAGCTTTCTTT. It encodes CASWPLFPGTGGNIVNTEAFF.

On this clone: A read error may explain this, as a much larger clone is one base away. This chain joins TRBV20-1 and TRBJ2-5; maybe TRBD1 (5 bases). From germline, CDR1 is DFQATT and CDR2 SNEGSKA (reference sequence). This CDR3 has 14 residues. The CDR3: CSASPSTDQEAQYF. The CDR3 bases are TGCAGTGCTAGTCCTTCGACAGATCAAGAGGCCCAGTACTTC.